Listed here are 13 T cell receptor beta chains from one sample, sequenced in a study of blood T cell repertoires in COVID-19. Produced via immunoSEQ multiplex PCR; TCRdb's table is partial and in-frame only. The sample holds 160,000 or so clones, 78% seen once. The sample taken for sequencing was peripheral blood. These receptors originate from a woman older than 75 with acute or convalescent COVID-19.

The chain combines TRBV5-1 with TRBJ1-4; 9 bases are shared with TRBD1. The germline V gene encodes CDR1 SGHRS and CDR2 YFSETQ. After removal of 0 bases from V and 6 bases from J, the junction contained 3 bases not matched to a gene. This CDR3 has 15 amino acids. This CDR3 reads CASSLVTGGDEKLFF. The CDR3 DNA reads TGCGCCAGCAGCTTGGTAACAGGGGGCGATGAAAAACTGTTTTTT.

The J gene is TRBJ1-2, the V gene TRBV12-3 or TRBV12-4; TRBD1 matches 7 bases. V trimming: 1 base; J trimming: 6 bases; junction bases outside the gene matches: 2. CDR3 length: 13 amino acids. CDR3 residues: CASSLGQGHGYTF. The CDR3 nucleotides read TGTGCCAGCAGTTTAGGACAGGGACATGGCTACACCTTC.

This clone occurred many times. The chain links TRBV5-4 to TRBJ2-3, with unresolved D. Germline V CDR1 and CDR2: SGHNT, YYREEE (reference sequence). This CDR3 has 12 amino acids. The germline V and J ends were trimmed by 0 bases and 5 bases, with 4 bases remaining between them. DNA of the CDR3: TGTGCCAGCAGCTTGGGGCTAGATACGCAGTATTTT. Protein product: CASSLGLDTQYF.

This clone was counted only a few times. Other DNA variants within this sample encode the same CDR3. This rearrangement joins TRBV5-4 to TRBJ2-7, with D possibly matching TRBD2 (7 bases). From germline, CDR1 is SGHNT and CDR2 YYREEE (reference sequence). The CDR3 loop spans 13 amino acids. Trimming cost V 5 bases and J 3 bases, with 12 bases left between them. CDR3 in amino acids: CASRRGGGYEQYF. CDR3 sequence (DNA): TGTGCCAGCAGAAGGGGAGGGGGCTACGAGCAGTACTTC.

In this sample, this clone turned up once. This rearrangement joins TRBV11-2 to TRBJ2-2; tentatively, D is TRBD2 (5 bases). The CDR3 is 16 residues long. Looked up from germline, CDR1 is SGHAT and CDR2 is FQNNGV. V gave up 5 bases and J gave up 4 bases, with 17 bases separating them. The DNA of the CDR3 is TGTGCCAGCAGCCTCAATCACGGGGAGTCCACCGGGGAGCTGTTTTTT. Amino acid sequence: CASSLNHGESTGELFF.

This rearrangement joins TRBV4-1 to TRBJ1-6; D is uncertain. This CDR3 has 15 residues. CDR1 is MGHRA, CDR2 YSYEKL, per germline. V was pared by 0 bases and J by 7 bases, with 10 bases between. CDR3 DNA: TGCGCCAGCAGCCAAGACTCCAGGAGGAATTCACCCCTCCACTTT. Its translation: CASSQDSRRNSPLHF.

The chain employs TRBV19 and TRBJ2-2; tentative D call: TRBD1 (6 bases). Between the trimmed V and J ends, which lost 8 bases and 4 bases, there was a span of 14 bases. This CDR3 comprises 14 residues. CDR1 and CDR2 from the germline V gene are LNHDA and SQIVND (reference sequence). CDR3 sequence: CASSEQGATGELFF. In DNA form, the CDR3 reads TGTGCCAGTTCAGAACAGGGAGCCACCGGGGAGCTGTTTTTT.

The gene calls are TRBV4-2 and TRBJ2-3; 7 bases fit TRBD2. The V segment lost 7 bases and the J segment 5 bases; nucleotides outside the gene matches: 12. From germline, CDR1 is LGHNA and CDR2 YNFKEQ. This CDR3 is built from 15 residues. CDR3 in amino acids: CASTPRAGDIDTQYF. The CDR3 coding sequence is TGTGCCAGCACCCCCAGGGCGGGAGATATAGATACGCAGTATTTT.

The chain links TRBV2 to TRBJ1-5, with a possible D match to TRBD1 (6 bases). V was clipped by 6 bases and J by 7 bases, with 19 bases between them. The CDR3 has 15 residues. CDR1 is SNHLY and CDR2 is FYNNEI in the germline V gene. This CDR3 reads CASSVFTGRGQPQHF. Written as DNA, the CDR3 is TGTGCCAGCAGCGTCTTTACAGGGAGGGGGCAGCCCCAGCATTTT.

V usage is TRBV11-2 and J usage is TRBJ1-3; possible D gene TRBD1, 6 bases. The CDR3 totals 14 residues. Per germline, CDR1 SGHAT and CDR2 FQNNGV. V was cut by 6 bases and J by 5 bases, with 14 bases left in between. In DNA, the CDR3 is TGTGCCAGCAGAGCAGGGGACGCTCGAAACACCATATATTTT. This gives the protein CASRAGDARNTIYF.

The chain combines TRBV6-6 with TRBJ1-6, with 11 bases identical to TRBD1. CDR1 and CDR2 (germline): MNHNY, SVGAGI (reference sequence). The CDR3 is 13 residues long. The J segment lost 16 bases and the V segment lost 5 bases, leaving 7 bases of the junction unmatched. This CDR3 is CASSPGQGGDLHF. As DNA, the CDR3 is TGTGCCAGCAGTCCGGGACAGGGGGGTGATCTCCACTTT.

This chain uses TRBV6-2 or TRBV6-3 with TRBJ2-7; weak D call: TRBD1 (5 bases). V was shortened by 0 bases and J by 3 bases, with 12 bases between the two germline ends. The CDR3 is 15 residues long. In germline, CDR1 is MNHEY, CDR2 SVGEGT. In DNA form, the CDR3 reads TGTGCCAGCAGTTACTCCCTCCCAGGGAACTACGAGCAGTACTTC. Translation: CASSYSLPGNYEQYF.

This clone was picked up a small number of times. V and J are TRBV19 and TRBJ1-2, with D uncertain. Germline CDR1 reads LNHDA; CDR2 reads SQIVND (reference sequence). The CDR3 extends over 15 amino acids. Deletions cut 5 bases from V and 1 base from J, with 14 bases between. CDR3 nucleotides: TGTGCCAGTAGTCGGGCCTCCGGGGTTAACTATGGCTACACCTTC. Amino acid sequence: CASSRASGVNYGYTF.